Below, 20 T cell receptor beta chains from the same sample are listed, as sequenced in a study of CD8+CD57+ T cells in acquired aplastic anemia. Using genomic DNA as the template, TCR beta VDJ and CDR3 profiling was carried out. One entry per CDR3 protein results from TCRdb running MiXCR on the reads. This table has approximately 190,000 distinct CDR3 sequences, roughly half appearing once. Patients who underwent sequencing had shown CD8+CD57+ cell expansion by flow cytometry. Sequencing used sorted CD4+, CD8+, or CD8+CD57+ T cells (not recorded which) from PBMCs. Receptors were obtained from a human donor with aplastic anemia.

On this clonotype: This sequence may be a read error, since a much larger clone differs from it by one base. The chain links TRBV3-1 to TRBJ2-7; TRBD2 matches 8 bases. This CDR3 has 14 amino acids. Germline lookup yields CDR1 LGHDT and CDR2 YNNKEL (reference sequence). The V gene end was trimmed by 3 bases and the J gene end by 5 bases; junction bases not matched to a gene: 6. The CDR3 loop is CASSHPAGVDEQYF. The CDR3 nucleotides read TGTGCCAGCAGCCATCCAGCGGGAGTGGACGAGCAGTACTTC.

This clonotype has only a few counts. The chain joins TRBV10-3 to TRBJ2-7; 9 positions match TRBD2. The CDR3 sequence is 13 residues long. Germline values: CDR1 ENHRY, CDR2 SYGVKD. V shed 7 bases, J shed 0 bases, and the junction held 1 base outside the gene matches. The CDR3 protein is CAITSGDSYEQYF. The CDR3 nucleotides read TGTGCCATCACTAGCGGGGACTCCTACGAGCAGTACTTC.

The J gene is TRBJ2-5, the V gene TRBV2; 11 bases are a match to TRBD2. The V gene end was trimmed by 6 bases and the J gene end by 2 bases; junction bases not matched to a gene: 2. Germline V CDR1 and CDR2: SNHLY, FYNNEI. The CDR3 is 14 residues long. CDR3 residues: CASRLAGEQETQYF. The CDR3 nucleotides are TGTGCCAGCAGACTAGCGGGAGAACAAGAGACCCAGTACTTC.

This clonotype has a handful of counts. CDR3 amino acids: CAIRDTGELFF. CDR3 in DNA: TGTGCCATCAGGGATACCGGGGAGCTGTTTTTT. The rearrangement links TRBV10-3 to TRBJ2-2, with no clear D. Per the germline V gene, CDR1 is ENHRY and CDR2 is SYGVKD. The CDR3 covers 11 residues. Trimming took 6 bases from V and 5 from J, leaving 4 bases between them.

V and J are TRBV15 and TRBJ1-1; D may be TRBD1 (5 bases). V was trimmed by 0 bases and J by 5 bases, leaving 10 bases between them. Germline V CDR1 and CDR2: LNHNV, YYDKDF (reference sequence). The CDR3 has 14 residues. The CDR3 spells CATSRDRGDTEAFF. DNA for the CDR3: TGTGCCACCAGCAGAGATCGGGGGGATACTGAAGCTTTCTTT.

The chain employs TRBV19 and TRBJ1-3, with a weak D call TRBD1 (6 bases). V lost 4 bases and J 3 bases, leaving 7 bases between the germline ends. This CDR3 region has 13 residues. The germline gives CDR1 LNHDA, CDR2 SQIVND (reference sequence). The DNA of the CDR3 is TGTGCCAGTAGTACGGACAGTGGAAACACCATATATTTT. This sequence encodes CASSTDSGNTIYF.

This clonotype came up a few times. V gene TRBV7-2 combines with J gene TRBJ2-6, with D uncertain. CDR3 length equals 13 residues. The ends were cut back, 5 bases at V and 0 bases at J, with 2 bases in the middle. The germline CDR1 and CDR2 sequences are SGHTA and FQGNSA. The CDR3 DNA sequence: TGTGCCAGCAGCCACTCTGGGGCCAACGTCCTGACTTTC. Protein product: CASSHSGANVLTF.

This clonotype was picked up a small number of times. This chain uses TRBV10-3 with TRBJ1-2; TRBD1 aligns across 8 bases. V was clipped by 7 bases and J by 3 bases; unmatched bases: 7. CDR1 ENHRY and CDR2 SYGVKD come from the germline V gene. CDR3 length: 14 amino acids. CDR3 coding DNA: TGTGCCATCACCCCCTTGGACAGGGACTATGGCTACACCTTC. Its translation is CAITPLDRDYGYTF.

This CDR3 is CASSRASYEQYF. CDR3 nucleotide sequence: TGTGCCAGCAGCCGGGCCTCCTACGAGCAGTACTTC. The V gene is TRBV14, the J gene TRBJ2-7; unclear D gene. This CDR3 is built from 12 residues. Deletions cut 4 bases from V and 0 bases from J, with 4 bases between. The germline CDR1 and CDR2 sequences are SGHDN and FVKESK.

This clonotype has at least ten counts. V and J are TRBV6-5 and TRBJ1-2, with TRBD1 as a possible D gene (5 bases). In germline, CDR1 is MNHEY, CDR2 SVGAGI. The V end lost 0 bases, the J end lost 2 bases, and 7 bases lay between the germline ends. The CDR3 sequence is 14 residues long. CDR3: CASSYSDTNYGYTF. The CDR3 DNA is TGTGCCAGCAGTTACTCGGACACAAACTATGGCTACACCTTC.

This clonotype was picked up one time. This chain connects TRBV9 to TRBJ2-1; 10 nucleotides agree with TRBD2. Germline V CDR1 and CDR2: SGDLS, YYNGEE. V was pared by 6 bases and J by 2 bases, with 5 bases of the junction left unmatched. The CDR3 totals 15 residues. The CDR3 coding sequence is TGTGCCAGCAATGAAGCGGGAGGGGCCTACAATGAGCAGTTCTTC. Translating gives CASNEAGGAYNEQFF.

As concerns this clonotype: The conserved phenylalanine or tryptophan normally closing the CDR3 is absent here, so this likely arose from a read error. This rearrangement joins TRBV19 to TRBJ1-1, with 9 bases fitting TRBD1. The CDR3 consists of 15 residues. CDR1 and CDR2 from the germline V gene are LNHDA and SQIVND (reference sequence). Losses at the gene ends were 5 bases for V and 1 base for J; bases not matched to a gene: 5. The chain's CDR3 is CASSQQGAGNTEAFV. For the CDR3, the DNA is TGTGCCAGTAGTCAACAGGGGGCCGGGAACACTGAAGCTTTCGTT.

The chain carries TRBV9 and TRBJ2-7; D unclear. CDR1 is SGDLS and CDR2 is YYNGEE in the germline V gene. The V and J ends lost 4 bases and 4 bases respectively, with 12 bases between them. The CDR3 extends over 13 amino acids. For the CDR3, the DNA is TGTGCCAGCAGCCCGCGTGTTGGGTACGAGCAGTACTTC. It encodes CASSPRVGYEQYF.

This clonotype was found many times. The V call is TRBV12-3 or TRBV12-4, the J call TRBJ1-6, with 9 bases matching TRBD1. CDR3 length: 15 residues. V lost 5 bases and J lost 8; bases outside the gene matches: 7. The DNA of the CDR3 is TGTGCCAGCAGTACAGGGGGCGCCTCGTATTCACCCCTCCACTTT. This codes for CASSTGGASYSPLHF.

The table lists this clonotype with many counts. V gene TRBV5-1 combines with J gene TRBJ2-1, with TRBD2 matching 10 bases. From germline, CDR1 is SGHRS and CDR2 YFSETQ. This CDR3 has 17 residues. V shed 1 base, J shed 6 bases, and the junction held 10 bases outside the gene matches. The CDR3 coding sequence is TGCGCCAGCAGCTTGCTGGCTAGCGGGAGTTTCAGCAATGAGCAGTTCTTC. Protein: CASSLLASGSFSNEQFF. The full variable domain, rest sourced from reference TRBV5-1 and TRBJ2-1, is KAGVTQTPRYLIKTRGQQVTLSCSPISGHRSVSWYQQTPGQGLQFLFEYFSETQRNKGNFPGRFSGRQFSNSRSEMNVSTLELGDSALYLCASSLLASGSFSNEQFFGPGTRLTVL.

In its sample, this clonotype was seen once. This chain uses TRBV20-1 with TRBJ2-7; D is perhaps TRBD2 (6 bases). The CDR3 extends over 13 amino acids. Germline CDR1 reads DFQATT; CDR2 reads SNEGSKA (reference sequence). V lost 5 bases and J lost 0, with 11 bases in between. This CDR3 reads CSAGGTFSYEQYF. CDR3 in DNA: TGCAGTGCTGGCGGGACGTTCTCCTACGAGCAGTACTTC.

This chain uses TRBV30 with TRBJ1-6, with 9 bases that match TRBD1. The CDR3 is 15 residues long. Trimming took 3 bases from V and 9 from J; bases not matched to a gene: 9. From germline, CDR1 is GTSNPN and CDR2 SVGIG (reference sequence). This chain's CDR3 is CAWRGRTGGGSPLHF. In DNA form, the CDR3 reads TGTGCCTGGAGGGGCCGAACAGGGGGCGGTTCACCCCTCCACTTT.

This clonotype was detected only once. The V gene is TRBV19, the J gene TRBJ1-2; D call uncertain. This CDR3 comprises 15 residues. The germline gives CDR1 LNHDA, CDR2 SQIVND (reference sequence). Trimming pared 5 bases from V and 5 bases from J, leaving 18 bases between. CDR3 in amino acids: CASSPSQSLTYGYTF. CDR3 nucleotide sequence: TGTGCCAGTAGTCCATCTCAGTCCCTGACTTATGGCTACACCTTC.

This CDR3 reads CASSLGGSWGNTEAFF. CDR3 DNA sequence: TGTGCCAGCAGCTTAGGGGGCAGTTGGGGCAACACTGAAGCTTTCTTT. The chain couples TRBV7-8 to TRBJ1-1; D may be TRBD1 (5 bases). Germline V CDR1 and CDR2: SGHVS, FQNEAQ. Trimming pared 1 base from V and 2 bases from J, leaving 14 bases between. The CDR3 is made up of 16 amino acids.

V gene TRBV2 combines with J gene TRBJ2-1; no firm D call. The CDR3 is made up of 16 amino acids. With 2 bases removed from V and 2 bases from J, the gap between germline ends came to 13 bases. Germline values: CDR1 SNHLY, CDR2 FYNNEI. CDR3 amino acids: CASSEISAAPYNEQFF. The CDR3 DNA reads TGTGCCAGCAGTGAAATCTCGGCGGCACCCTACAATGAGCAGTTCTTC.